Given below is one TCR beta chain in context. Its antigen is still unknown. No much larger clonotype is one base removed from it; base qualities were not supplied. Trimming leaves V shorter by 0 bases and J shorter by 5 bases, with the junction holding 8 bases beyond the gene matches. The CDR3 starts with the cysteine, ends with the phenylalanine, and has 15 residues. Only the CDR3 portion is preserved as DNA: 45 bases, with reading frame beginning at the first base. The germline V gene gives CDR1 as SGHRS and CDR2 as YFSETQ. The entry originates in a study of cytomegalovirus exposure and HLA in healthy donors listed by TCRdb under 2017. About the investigation overall: An earlier analysis of approximately 600 of the donors reported 250 to 300 Gb of sequence data and 117 million unique TCR beta sequences from roughly 180 million T cells. Roughly 300 gigabases of sequencing data and 70 million to 100 million unique TCR sequences were included in an early release covering about 700 HLA-typed donors. The genetic ancestry cluster associated with self-reported Caucasian donors included roughly four fifths of the approximately 430 genotyped donors. The study was designed to test whether signatures of past pathogen exposure could be identified by cataloging public T cell receptors. The study profiled the T cell repertoires of 500 to 800 subjects by immunosequencing and related them to cytomegalovirus serostatus. A separate validation cohort of about 110 different subjects was used in addition to the roughly 620-subject first cohort. High-throughput TCR immunosequencing, statistical association of individual TCRs with disease status, and machine learning were combined to predict cytomegalovirus infection status. In a later analysis, previously published TCR beta repertoires from about 640 donors were re-analyzed and high-resolution HLA genotyping was added so that TCR occurrence patterns could be studied. The later analysis used no new phenotypic data to find candidate immune exposures, relying instead on TCR beta sequences and their occurrence across donors. An earlier analysis of about 600 of the donors used high-throughput TCR beta sequencing to judge whether each TCR beta V gene segment behaved as functional or pseudogenic. Donor age, sex, ethnicity and CMV serostatus were compiled together with the repertoire data. A later genetic analysis used genome-wide SNP genotypes for about 55% of the 666 donors, treating that subset as a discovery cohort. All discovery cohort repertoires had been generated using a single sequencing platform. Both class I and class II loci were covered by HLA typing, at four-digit resolution. The number of donors typed differed by locus, with roughly 629-640 for A, B, C, DRB1 and DQB1, more than 500 for DQA1, 606 for DPA1, and 400 to 490 for DPB1. Because of strong linkage in the cohort, four or five DR-DQ haplotypes were treated as single units for association and clustering. Across about 380 genotyped donors of the cohort, an average of about 240,000 unique TCR beta nucleotide sequences per donor were sequenced, and 15% to 20% of those sequences were non-productive. Study-wide findings and limitations: Most CMV-associated TCR beta chains appeared to be HLA-restricted in a later analysis, and the HLA associations seemed to be driven largely by CMV exposure. Because the 87-base-pair reads could not distinguish some IMGT-functional V segments, including TRBV6-2 and TRBV6-3, those segments were excluded. In a later analysis, HLA-associated TCR beta chains were found to be more clonally expanded and to have lower generation probabilities than equally common non-associated chains. Because HLA typing was unavailable for some donors at each locus, only the typed subset was used in association tests. A total of 150 to 200 TCR beta chains were listed by the study as associated with cytomegalovirus. Linkage disequilibrium might explain the correlated functional status among segregating V segments, but an unknown experimental factor could not be excluded. A few of the identified cytomegalovirus-associated TCR beta chains were confirmed in vitro to be specific for cytomegalovirus antigens. According to the authors, the approach could potentially be generalized to other disease states and immunological phenotypes. Only TCR beta chains were sequenced in this cohort, and the absence of alpha or paired-chain data limited detectable features. The earlier analysis of about 600 of the donors excluded 15 to 20 rarely observed V segments, including chromosome 9 orphons, because counts were too low. A later analysis associated about 17,000 TCR beta sequences with specific HLA alleles at a false discovery rate of 0.05. A cluster of highly shared sequence variants was judged likely to represent a technical artifact of the sequencing pipeline. In a later analysis, TCR association rates were found to vary across HLA loci, with the most associated TCRs seen for DRB1 alleles and the fewest for HLA-C alleles. In a later genetic analysis, a missense DCLRE1C variant was associated with V-gene and J-gene trimming of TCR beta chains, and the association was replicated in an independent cohort. CMV serostatus was the only immune exposure information available for the cohort. Roughly uniform sequencing depth across donors was assumed in presence/absence analyses, although this assumption may not hold. A later analysis reported that several top co-occurrence clusters appeared linked to parvovirus B19, influenza, CMV and Epstein-Barr virus. Most TCR sequences were seen in very few donors, while some public TCRs were found in many individuals. In an earlier analysis of 587 of the donors, most TCR beta V segments were observed in productive rearrangements about 87% or about 30% of the time, broadly matching IMGT annotations. A further reported finding was that TCR beta sequences accurately predicted the HLA-A and HLA-B alleles for most subjects in the first cohort. When HLA alleles, especially DR and DQ, strongly co-occurred, attributing TCR associations to individual alleles was difficult. The classifier was reported to diagnose cytomegalovirus status with high specificity and sensitivity in both the original and validation cohorts. Compared with the approximately 720-donor mean, donors in an Asian-associated ancestry cluster had fewer N-insertions in productive TCRs, according to a later genetic analysis.

Library prep was done by the immunoSEQ multiplex PCR assay. The multiplex PCR relied on a mix of 60 forward primers for TCR Vbeta segments and 13 reverse primers for TCR Jbeta segments. The CDR3 region of rearranged TCR beta genes was amplified from genomic DNA by a multiplex PCR assay. On the Illumina HiSeq System, the amplified TCR beta libraries were sequenced as 87-base-pair reads. In the paper's pipeline: In a later analysis, tens of millions of unique TCR beta chains were counted across the 650 to 700 repertoires, and about 9.9 million of these chains were shared by at least two donors. To remove PCR and sequencing errors, raw reads were error-corrected and collapsed into unique sequences using a nearest-neighbor algorithm that merged closely related sequences. Alignment of CDR3 sequences to IMGT reference sequences was used to assign V, D and J gene segments. For a sequence to be retained, a match of at least six nucleotides to both a V gene segment and a J gene segment was required. A rearrangement counted as productive if the CDR3 had no stop codons and remained in frame with V and J, and every other rearrangement counted as non-productive. CDR3 was defined by IMGT convention, running from the second conserved V-encoded cysteine to the conserved J-encoded phenylalanine. In an earlier analysis of 587 of the donors, sequences lacking an unambiguous match to a single V gene segment were excluded. An earlier analysis of just under 600 of the donors called V segments functional above 56.7% productive rearrangements and segregating when the between-donor standard deviation exceeded 5%. A statistical classification framework was built to diagnose cytomegalovirus status from the catalog of TCR beta chain sequences. V and J gene assignment, in a later analysis, came from comparing TCR nucleotide sequences with IMGT/GENE-DB human TR gene sequences. A later analysis assigned CDR3 sequences and most-parsimonious VDJ recombination scenarios with the TCRdist pipeline. In a later analysis, each TCR beta chain was defined by its CDR3 amino acid sequence together with its V-gene family, and reads without a unique V-gene family were excluded. As a way to deal with suspected cross-contamination and a sequencing artifact, a later analysis dropped 450 to 600 nucleotide sequences that were highly shared and had low generation probability. In a later analysis, a clonal expansion index was calculated for each public chain from normalized within-repertoire ranks of inferred template counts. A later analysis computed generation probabilities with a VDJ recombination model fitted to out-of-frame rearrangements, and checked the results against IGoR. Hypergeometric tests were used in a later analysis to score TCR-TCR, TCR-HLA and TCR-CMV co-occurrence, with a repertoire-size bias correction applied to the TCR pairs. In a later analysis, false discovery rates were estimated by permuting HLA or CMV assignments 20 times. A later analysis grouped co-occurring TCRs with DBSCAN, adding TCRdist sequence similarity when clustering within HLA-allele-positive subsets. Repertoires with fewer than 30,000 or more than 120,000 public chains were left out of co-occurrence clustering, as were about five repertoires with anomalous nucleotide sharing. TCRdb stores this immuneACCESS table with in-frame sequences only. Part of the clones is absent; in the studies checked, under half of the shortfall reflects unresolved V genes, and no reason is known for the rest. V and J calls and clone size are given by that table; D and trimming were obtained from the DNA. A total of tens of thousands of clones appear in this sample, about 77% of them only once. Approximately 6.3% of the sample rests with the top ten.

In total, around 600 healthy bone marrow donors made up the cohort. At the time of sampling, every cohort member was nominally healthy, though immune exposures that went unrecorded were likely present. The donor tested CMV seropositive, placing the donor among the 250 to 300 seropositive members of the cohort. A peripheral blood sample was provided by each donor, and peripheral blood mononuclear cells were used for TCR beta sequencing. The Qiagen DNeasy Blood Extraction Kit was used to extract genomic DNA from the blood cell samples. The sequenced sample was PBMCs. The TCR comes from a man in his thirties or forties in good health and CMV-seropositive. The sequence links TRBV5-1 to TRBJ2-7, with 7 junctional bases fitting TRBD1. The CDR3 region reads CASSLADRVAHEQYF. The nucleotide sequence is TGCGCCAGCAGCTTGGCTGACAGGGTCGCCCACGAGCAGTACTTC.